This TCR beta chain came from a study of response to subunit inactivated influenza vaccine (dated by TCRdb to about 2018). Broadly, across the study: Deep quantitative profiling of the T cell receptor repertoire was used in the study to follow responses to a trivalent subunit inactivated influenza vaccine.

In its sample, this clonotype was seen many times. Its antigen is unknown. The record has no base qualities; no much larger clone is one base away. The paper as a whole reports these results and caveats: It was suggested by the authors that each seasonal influenza vaccination may recruit only a limited number of new T cells.

The library came from RT-PCR. Instrument on record: Illumina HiSeq 2500. TCRdb trimmed the raw reads at Q25, called clones with MiXCR and kept productive beta chains. Each CDR3 protein appears once, grouped with its most common genes and DNA. Counted in this sample were some 640,000 distinct CDR3 sequences; about 15% of them appeared once. 6% to 8% of the sample rests with the top ten. Sequenced material: PBMCs from blood, taken approximately 15 days before vaccination. The source is a man aged 50-59 years who received an inactivated influenza vaccine. Donor details come from another sample of the same person, matched by shared clones.

The CDR3 amino acid sequence is: CASSVEGSSYEQYF. The DNA is as follows: TGTGCCAGCAGTGTGGAGGGGAGCTCCTACGAGCAGTACTTC. The receptor chain draws on TRBV2 and TRBJ2-7; the D gene is perhaps TRBD2, from 6 matching bases. The V and J ends are trimmed by 4 bases and 0 bases, leaving 10 bases between them. CDR1 SNHLY and CDR2 FYNNEI were looked up in the germline V gene. The CDR3 goes from the cysteine to the phenylalanine over 14 residues. Only the CDR3 region is kept as DNA, spanning 42 bases read in frame from base 1. Extended through the reference TRBV2 and TRBJ2-7 proteins, this CDR3 yields the full variable domain: EPEVTQTPSHQVTQMGQEVILRCVPISNHLYFYWYRQILGQKVEFLVSFYNNEISEKSEIFDDQFSVERPDGSNFTLKIRSTKLEDSAMYFCASSVEGSSYEQYFGPGTRLTVT.